The source of this T cell receptor beta chain is a study of blood T cell repertoires in COVID-19. Overall study: The cDNA or gDNA used as material had been derived from T cells, B-cell-depleted T cells, or PBMCs.

How the authors handled the data: Reference gene primer amplification gave estimated nucleated cell counts. The assay was immunoSEQ multiplex PCR, and TCRdb's table has in-frame clones only and misses some. The V and J calls and clone size were taken over from that table, and D and trimming were inferred from the DNA. The data show roughly 150,000 clones, just over 90% seen once. The sequence was obtained from a man aged 18 to 30 with acute or convalescent COVID-19. The sample taken for sequencing was peripheral blood.

DNA of the CDR3: TGTGCCAGCGCCGTTTCGGGAGGGTATGGCTACACCTTC. Amino acid sequence: CASAVSGGYGYTF. The chain joins TRBV19 to TRBJ1-2; D call uncertain. The CDR3 consists of 13 residues. V was cut by 9 bases and J by 5 bases, with 16 bases left in between. Germline V CDR1 and CDR2: LNHDA, SQIVND (reference sequence).